This TCR beta chain appears in the sequencing data of a study of shared clonotypes between healthy human individuals. The wider study: Three plates each covered CD4 naive and memory; CD8 naive two, CD8 memory one.

Points from the study as a whole: Despite large depth, rarefaction showed incomplete sorted-subset sequencing.

Within Nashville, Tennessee resided all donors, each a Caucasian adult. In the CD4+ fraction, cells were divided into CD45RA+ naive and CD45RA-negative memory subsets. This clone was seen a single time. The antigen remains undetermined. Profiled with immunoSEQ multiplex PCR; TCRdb holds only in-frame clones, not every one. The sample yields roughly 1.5 million clones, around 98% seen once. CDR3 length equals 16 residues. Germline-derived CDR1 and CDR2 are SGHAT and FQNNGV. Between the trimmed V and J ends, which lost 1 base and 7 bases, there was a span of 20 bases. This clonotype was sampled from a man under 40 in good health. The chain couples TRBV11-2 to TRBJ2-7; D is possibly TRBD1 (6 bases). Sequenced sample: naive CD4+ T cells sorted from blood. Subset defined: CD45RA+ positively selected. The CDR3 region is CASSLAPQGRAWEQYF. The CDR3, as DNA: TGTGCCAGCAGCTTAGCGCCCCAGGGGCGGGCATGGGAGCAGTACTTC.